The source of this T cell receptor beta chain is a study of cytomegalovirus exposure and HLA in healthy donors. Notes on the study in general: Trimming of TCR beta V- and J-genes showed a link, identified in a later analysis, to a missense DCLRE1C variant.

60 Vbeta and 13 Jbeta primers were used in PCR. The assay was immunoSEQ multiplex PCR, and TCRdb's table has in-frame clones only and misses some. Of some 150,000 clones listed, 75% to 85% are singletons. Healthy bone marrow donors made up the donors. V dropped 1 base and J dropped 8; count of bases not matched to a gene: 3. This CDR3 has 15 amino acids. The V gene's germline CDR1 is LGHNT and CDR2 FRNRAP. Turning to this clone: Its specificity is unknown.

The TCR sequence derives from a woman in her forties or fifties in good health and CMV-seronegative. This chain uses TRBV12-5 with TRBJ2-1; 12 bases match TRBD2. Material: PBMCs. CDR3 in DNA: TGTGCTAGTGGTTTGGCTAGCGGGAGGGACGATGAGCAGTTCTTC. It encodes CASGLASGRDDEQFF.